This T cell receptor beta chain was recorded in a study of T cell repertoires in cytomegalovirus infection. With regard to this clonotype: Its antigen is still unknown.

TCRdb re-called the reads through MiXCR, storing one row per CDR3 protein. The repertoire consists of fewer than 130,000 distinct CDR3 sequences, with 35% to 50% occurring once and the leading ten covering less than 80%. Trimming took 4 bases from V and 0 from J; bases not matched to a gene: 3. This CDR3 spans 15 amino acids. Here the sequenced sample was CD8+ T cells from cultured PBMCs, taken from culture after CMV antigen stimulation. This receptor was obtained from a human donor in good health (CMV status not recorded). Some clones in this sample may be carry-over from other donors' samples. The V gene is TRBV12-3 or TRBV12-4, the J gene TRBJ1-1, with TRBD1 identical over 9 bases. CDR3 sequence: CASSSGQGLNTEAFF. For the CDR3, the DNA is TGTGCCAGCAGTTCAGGACAGGGGTTGAACACTGAAGCTTTCTTT.